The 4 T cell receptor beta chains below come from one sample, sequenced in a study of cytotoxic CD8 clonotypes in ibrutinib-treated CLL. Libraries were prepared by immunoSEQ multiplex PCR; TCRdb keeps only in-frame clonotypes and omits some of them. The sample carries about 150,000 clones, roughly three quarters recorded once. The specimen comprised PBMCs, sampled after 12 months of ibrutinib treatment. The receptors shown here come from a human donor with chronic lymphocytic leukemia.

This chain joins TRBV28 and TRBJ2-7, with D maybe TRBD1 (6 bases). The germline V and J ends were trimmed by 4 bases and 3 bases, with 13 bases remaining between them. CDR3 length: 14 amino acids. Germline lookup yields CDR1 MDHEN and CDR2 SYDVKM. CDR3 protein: CASSYSGTNYEQYF. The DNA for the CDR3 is TGTGCCAGCAGTTACTCCGGGACAAACTACGAGCAGTACTTC.

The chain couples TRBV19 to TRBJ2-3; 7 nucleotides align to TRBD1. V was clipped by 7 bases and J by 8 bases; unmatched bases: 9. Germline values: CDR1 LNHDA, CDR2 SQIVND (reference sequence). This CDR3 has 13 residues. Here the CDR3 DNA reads TGTGCCAGTACCACTAATAGGGGGCTTACGCAGTATTTT. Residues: CASTTNRGLTQYF.

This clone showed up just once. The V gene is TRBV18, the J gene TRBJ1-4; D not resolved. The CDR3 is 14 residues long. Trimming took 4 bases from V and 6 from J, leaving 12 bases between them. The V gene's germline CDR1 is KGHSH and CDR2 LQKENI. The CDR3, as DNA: TGTGCCAGCTCACAAGAGGATTTGGATGAAAAACTGTTTTTT. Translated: CASSQEDLDEKLFF.

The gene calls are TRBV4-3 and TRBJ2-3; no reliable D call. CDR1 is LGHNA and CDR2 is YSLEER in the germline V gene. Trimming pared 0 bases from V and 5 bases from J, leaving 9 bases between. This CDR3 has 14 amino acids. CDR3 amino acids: CASSQEMVGDTQYF. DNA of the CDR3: TGCGCCAGCAGCCAAGAGATGGTCGGAGATACGCAGTATTTT.